This entry lists 21 T cell receptor beta chains sequenced from one sample in a study of Ad26.COV2.S vaccination and SARS-CoV-2 variants. Here immunoSEQ multiplex PCR was the method, and the copy in TCRdb shows in-frame clones only, minus some. The sample has roughly 510,000 clones; around 88% are singletons. Treatment described: around 19 received Ad26.COV2.S at low or high dose, single or two shots; 5 received placebo; per-sample allocation not given. Samples came from day 63 after the first vaccine or placebo injection. Sequencing used peripheral blood, obtained in a trial of Ad26.COV2.S vaccine versus placebo. The receptors stem from a person between 18 and 59 years old who received the Ad26.COV2.S COVID-19 vaccine or a placebo.

The J gene is TRBJ2-2, the V gene TRBV7-3, with TRBD2 matching 11 bases. V lost 1 base and J lost 0; bases outside the gene matches: 22. Germline lookup yields CDR1 SGHTA and CDR2 FQGTGA. The CDR3 sequence is 24 residues long. CDR3 sequence reads: CASSLKRTLGPSGTSGANTGELFF. The DNA of the CDR3 is TGTGCCAGCAGCTTAAAAAGAACGTTAGGTCCGAGCGGGACTAGCGGAGCGAACACCGGGGAGCTGTTTTTT.

The V gene is TRBV24-1, the J gene TRBJ2-5; D remains ambiguous. V lost 6 bases to trimming and J lost 2 bases, with 9 bases between them. The CDR3 is made up of 13 amino acids. Germline-derived CDR1 and CDR2 are KGHDR and SFDVKD. The CDR3 nucleotides are TGTGCCACCAGTAGCCCGATTCAAGAGACCCAGTACTTC. Encoded protein: CATSSPIQETQYF.

A single count supports this clone. The chain employs TRBV2 and TRBJ1-1; D unresolved. Trimming removed 6 bases from V and 3 bases from J, with 14 bases in between. CDR1 SNHLY and CDR2 FYNNEI come from the germline V gene. The CDR3 covers 14 residues. Here the CDR3 reads CASSAQEGDTEAFF. CDR3 DNA: TGTGCCAGCAGCGCTCAGGAGGGAGACACTGAAGCTTTCTTT.

CDR3 sequence: CASSQDLGTVPNEQFF. The CDR3 region has the DNA TGTGCCAGCAGCCAAGATTTGGGGACTGTACCCAATGAGCAGTTCTTC. This chain links TRBV3-1 (or the pseudogene TRBV3-2) with TRBJ2-1; D might be TRBD2 (6 bases). Trimming took off 0 bases at V and 6 bases at J, with 15 bases between the two ends. CDR3 length: 16 residues. CDR1 LGHDT and CDR2 YNNKEL come from the germline V gene (reference sequence).

Regarding this clone: Other DNA sequences from this sample encode an identical CDR3 as well. The chain has TRBV12-3 or TRBV12-4 and TRBJ1-1, with no clear D. There are 13 residues in the CDR3. Trimming took off 2 bases at V and 2 bases at J, with 6 bases between the two ends. CDR3 region: CASSLSLNTEAFF. DNA for the CDR3: TGTGCCAGCAGTTTATCACTTAACACTGAAGCTTTCTTT.

The CDR3: CASSPITGGNSPLHF. CDR3 nucleotides: TGTGCCAGCAGTCCGATTACAGGGGGGAATTCACCCCTCCACTTT. The genes are TRBV28 and TRBJ1-6, with 8 bases aligning to TRBD1. Germline V gives CDR1 MDHEN, CDR2 SYDVKM. V shed 5 bases and J 7 bases; nucleotides not matched to a gene: 7. This CDR3 region has 15 residues.

The V gene is TRBV28, the J gene TRBJ2-7, with TRBD2 as a possible D gene (5 bases). V lost 6 bases, J lost 0 bases, and 18 bases lay in between. The CDR3 runs to 16 residues. Germline V gene data show CDR1 as MDHEN and CDR2 as SYDVKM. CDR3 sequence (DNA): TGTGCCAGCAGCCCCCAGCGGTCGAAAAGCTCCTACGAGCAGTACTTC. Amino acids: CASSPQRSKSSYEQYF.

The chain has TRBV11-2 and TRBJ2-3; D might be TRBD1 (6 bases). V shed 3 bases and J shed 1 base, with 11 bases lying between them. There are 15 residues in the CDR3. The germline CDR1 and CDR2 sequences are SGHAT and FQNNGV. The CDR3: CASSFRGGGTDTQYF. The CDR3 coding sequence is TGTGCCAGCAGCTTCAGGGGCGGCGGCACAGATACGCAGTATTTT.

The chain is built from TRBV7-2 and TRBJ2-1; 9 positions agree with TRBD1. The CDR3 length is 16 residues. J gave up 10 bases and V 5 bases, and 15 bases lay outside the gene matches. Germline CDR1 SGHTA, CDR2 FQGNSA. DNA for the CDR3: TGTGCCAGCAGCGTCAATCGGGACAGGGCTTCCAGAGAGCAGTTCTTC. Translating it yields CASSVNRDRASREQFF. The complete variable domain, with remaining parts taken from reference TRBV7-2 and TRBJ2-1, reads GAGVSQSPSNKVTEKGKDVELRCDPISGHTALYWYRQSLGQGLEFLIYFQGNSAPDKSGLPSDRFSAERTGGSVSTLTIQRTQQEDSAVYLCASSVNRDRASREQFFGPGTRLTVL.

This chain connects TRBV19 to TRBJ1-1, with a tentative D call TRBD1 (5 bases). The CDR3 consists of 13 residues. V lost 2 bases, J lost 6 bases, and 10 bases lay in between. Germline CDR1 LNHDA, CDR2 SQIVND (reference sequence). The CDR3 loop reads CASSISGTSEAFF. Written as DNA, the CDR3 is TGTGCCAGTAGTATATCAGGGACTTCTGAAGCTTTCTTT.

Concerning this clone itself: This same CDR3 is encoded by further DNA sequences in the sample. The chain joins TRBV19 to TRBJ2-2; no firm D call. The CDR3 consists of 13 residues. V lost 0 bases and J 4 bases, leaving 3 bases between the germline ends. The germline V gene encodes CDR1 LNHDA and CDR2 SQIVND (reference sequence). The CDR3 here is CASSIDGTGELFF. In DNA, the CDR3 is TGTGCCAGTAGTATAGATGGCACCGGGGAGCTGTTTTTT. Drawing the rest from reference TRBV19 and TRBJ2-2, the complete variable domain is DGGITQSPKYLFRKEGQNVTLSCEQNLNHDAMYWYRQDPGQGLRLIYYSQIVNDFQKGDIAEGYSVSREKKESFPLTVTSAQKNPTAFYLCASSIDGTGELFFGEGSRLTVL.

This clone was observed a single time. The chain joins TRBV7-8 to TRBJ2-5; D is ambiguous. With 5 bases removed from V and 5 bases from J, the gap between germline ends came to 24 bases. The V gene's germline CDR1 is SGHVS and CDR2 FQNEAQ. This CDR3 is built from 17 residues. CDR3 in amino acids: CASSRRAQLSLQETQYF. For the CDR3, the DNA is TGTGCCAGCAGCCGAAGGGCGCAACTCTCCCTTCAGGAGACCCAGTACTTC.

This sequence joins TRBV2 and TRBJ2-3, with 10 bases that match TRBD2. Germline CDR1 is SNHLY and CDR2 is FYNNEI. The V and J ends lost 4 bases and 0 bases, in that order; junction bases with no gene match: 7. The CDR3 loop spans 17 amino acids. The CDR3 DNA sequence: TGTGCCAGCAGTGCGAGGACTAGCGGAACTAGCACAGATACGCAGTATTTT. It translates to CASSARTSGTSTDTQYF.

V gene TRBV5-1 combines with J gene TRBJ2-4; D uncertain. Deletions cut 0 bases from V and 8 bases from J, with 12 bases between. The CDR3 is 14 amino acids. Per the germline V gene, CDR1 is SGHRS and CDR2 is YFSETQ. CDR3: CASSLAPPVDIQYF. The CDR3 DNA reads TGCGCCAGCAGCTTGGCTCCACCGGTAGACATTCAGTACTTC.

The J gene is TRBJ1-5, the V gene TRBV20-1; D is possibly TRBD1 (5 bases). From germline, CDR1 is DFQATT and CDR2 SNEGSKA (reference sequence). V shed 3 bases and J shed 0 bases, with 12 bases lying between them. This CDR3 is built from 15 residues. CDR3 coding DNA: TGCAGTGCTAGTTGGGGCTCCTCTAGCAATCAGCCCCAGCATTTT. Protein product: CSASWGSSSNQPQHF.

This chain uses TRBV28 with TRBJ2-7; TRBD1 matches at 7 bases. Unmatched junction bases numbered 8, after V lost 5 bases and J lost 4 bases. This CDR3 is 14 amino acids long. Germline V CDR1 and CDR2: MDHEN, SYDVKM. The DNA of the CDR3 is TGTGCCAGCAGTCCCGGGACAGTCCCTTACGAGCAGTACTTC. Protein sequence: CASSPGTVPYEQYF.

The genes are TRBV5-4 and TRBJ2-1, with 12 positions matching TRBD2. V was pared by 4 bases and J by 3 bases, with 5 bases of the junction left unmatched. The germline gives CDR1 SGHNT, CDR2 YYREEE (reference sequence). The CDR3 is made up of 16 amino acids. In DNA, the CDR3 is TGTGCCAGCAGCCTTGGACTAGCGGGAAACTACAATGAGCAGTTCTTC. Translation gives CASSLGLAGNYNEQFF.

This clone turned up a few times. V usage is TRBV6-6 and J usage is TRBJ2-7; 10 bases agree with TRBD1. CDR1 and CDR2 (germline): MNHNY, SVGAGI (reference sequence). This CDR3 is built from 15 residues. Trimming took 4 bases from V and 2 from J; bases not matched to a gene: 5. The CDR3 here is CASSSRQGATYEQYF. CDR3 nucleotides: TGTGCCAGCAGTTCTAGACAGGGGGCTACCTACGAGCAGTACTTC.

The gene calls are TRBV19 and TRBJ1-4, with 9 bases aligning to TRBD1. The junction had 7 bases not matched to a gene; V was cut back by 0 bases and J by 8 bases. The CDR3 is 16 amino acids. Germline V gene lookup returns CDR1 LNHDA and CDR2 SQIVND (reference sequence). Written as DNA, the CDR3 is TGTGCCAGTAGTATAGATCGGACAGGGGCGGGAGAAAAACTGTTTTTT. Amino acid sequence: CASSIDRTGAGEKLFF.

The chain has TRBV28 and TRBJ1-6, with D unresolved. From germline, CDR1 is MDHEN and CDR2 SYDVKM. The CDR3 contains 14 residues. Trimming stripped 6 bases from V and 1 base from J, with 7 bases between. The CDR3 loop reads CASSRVSYNSPLHF. As DNA, the CDR3 is TGTGCCAGCAGCCGGGTTTCCTATAATTCACCCCTCCACTTT.

This clone was seen more than once but under ten times. The DNA of the CDR3 is TGCGCCAGCAGCCTAGCGGGTGAGCAGTTCTTC. This gives the protein CASSLAGEQFF. The J gene is TRBJ2-1, the V gene TRBV5-1; TRBD2 matches 8 bases. Germline CDR1 is SGHRS and CDR2 is YFSETQ. V lost 4 bases, J lost 9 bases, and 0 bases stayed unmatched. This CDR3 is built from 11 residues.